The rows below give T cell receptor beta chains drawn from one sample of a study of beta chain features in type 1 diabetes. Assay used: immunoSEQ multiplex PCR; TCRdb lists only in-frame clones, some missing. Of about 250,000 clones listed, 11% to 15% were seen once; the top ten hold around 0.03%. Material for sequencing was naive CD4+ T cells from blood. These receptors all stem from a middle-aged woman in good health. The CDR3 runs from the conserved cysteine through the conserved F or W. Each record gives: J gene, clone size, D gene, V gene, CDR3 protein, CDR3 DNA. The D gene is left open where the match is weak. Size values are once, few and many counts, or a class for expanded clones, and some rows have none.

TRBJ2-7,few,.,TRBV5-4,CASSRTRGFGGEQYF,TGTGCCAGCAGCCGTACCCGGGGGTTTGGCGGCGAGCAGTACTTC
TRBJ2-5,few,.,TRBV6-6,CASQQGGETQYF,TGTGCCAGCCAGCAGGGAGGAGAGACCCAGTACTTC
TRBJ1-2,.,TRBD1,TRBV18,CASSPQDRGHYGYTF,TGTGCCAGCTCACCTCAGGACAGGGGACATTATGGCTACACCTTC
TRBJ1-1,.,.,TRBV6-5,CASSYLGGSDTEAFF,TGTGCCAGCAGTTACTTAGGGGGTTCGGACACTGAAGCTTTCTTT
TRBJ1-6,.,.,TRBV11-2,CASVRAYNSPLHF,TGTGCCAGCGTCAGGGCCTATAATTCACCCCTCCACTTT
TRBJ1-2,few,TRBD1,TRBV5-1,CASSLTGQALGGYTF,TGCGCCAGCAGCTTGACGGGACAGGCCCTCGGAGGCTACACCTTC
TRBJ1-2,many,.,TRBV29-1,CSVGYPGYTF,TGCAGCGTGGGCTACCCTGGCTACACCTTC
TRBJ2-7,.,.,TRBV2,CASSEGGSQQYF,TGTGCCAGCAGTGAGGGAGGTAGCCAGCAGTACTTC
TRBJ1-1,few,TRBD1,TRBV19,CASSTRQGGTEAFF,TGTGCCAGTAGTACCCGACAGGGGGGCACTGAAGCTTTCTTT
TRBJ2-1,.,.,TRBV10-3,CAISPLGSGYNEQFF,TGTGCCATCAGCCCATTGGGGAGTGGGTACAATGAGCAGTTCTTC
TRBJ2-1,few,.,TRBV19,CASSGRGSDNEQFF,TGTGCCAGTAGTGGCAGGGGATCTGACAATGAGCAGTTCTTC
TRBJ2-1,few,TRBD2,TRBV9,CASSVASGAYNEQFF,TGTGCCAGCAGCGTAGCTAGCGGGGCTTACAATGAGCAGTTCTTC
TRBJ2-7,.,.,TRBV21-1,CASQHGGVEQYF,TGTGCCAGCCAACACGGGGGGGTGGAGCAGTACTTC
TRBJ1-6,few,.,TRBV15,CATSRELAGRNSPLHF,TGTGCCACCAGCAGAGAGTTGGCAGGGAGGAATTCACCCCTCCACTTT
TRBJ2-2,few,.,TRBV9,CASRAGSNTGELFF,TGTGCCAGCAGGGCGGGGTCGAACACCGGGGAGCTGTTTTTT
TRBJ1-3,.,.,TRBV10-3,CAISRDISSGNTIYF,TGTGCCATCAGTCGGGACATCTCCTCTGGAAACACCATATATTTT
TRBJ1-2,few,.,TRBV21-1,CASSPPSRQGYGYTF,TGTGCCAGCAGCCCCCCGAGCCGACAGGGCTATGGCTACACCTTC
TRBJ2-7,few,TRBD1,TRBV2,CASRTGSYEQYF,TGTGCCAGCCGGACAGGGTCCTACGAGCAGTACTTC
TRBJ2-3,once,TRBD2,TRBV5-4,CASSLGSGGGARGTDTQYF,TGTGCCAGCAGCTTGGGGTCTGGCGGGGGGGCCCGAGGCACAGATACGCAGTATTTT
TRBJ2-2,.,TRBD2,TRBV19,CASPAGEGTTGELFF,TGTGCCAGTCCCGCGGGGGAGGGTACGACCGGGGAGCTGTTTTTT
TRBJ2-7,.,.,TRBV5-1,CASSLDVYEQYF,TGCGCCAGCAGCTTGGACGTATACGAGCAGTACTTC
TRBJ2-3,.,TRBD2,TRBV5-6,CASSPLAGGATDTQYF,TGTGCCAGCAGCCCCCTAGCGGGGGGAGCCACAGATACGCAGTATTTT
TRBJ2-5,few,.,TRBV11-2,CASAGSETQYF,TGTGCCAGCGCGGGGTCGGAGACCCAGTACTTC
TRBJ1-1,few,.,TRBV25-1,CASSGATGPRIAFF,TGTGCCAGCAGTGGCGCGACAGGACCCAGGATAGCTTTCTTT
TRBJ1-1,few,.,TRBV2,CASSFGGGWNTEAFF,TGTGCCAGCAGCTTCGGGGGGGGATGGAACACTGAAGCTTTCTTT
TRBJ1-2,few,.,TRBV5-6,CASSLGLTLYGYTF,TGTGCCAGCAGCTTGGGACTAACGCTATATGGCTACACCTTC
TRBJ2-3,few,.,TRBV6-5,CASSYGSLSDTQYF,TGTGCCAGCAGTTACGGGAGTTTGTCAGATACGCAGTATTTT
TRBJ2-1,.,.,TRBV7-6,CASSLDGQGEDEQFF,TGTGCCAGCAGCTTAGATGGTCAAGGGGAGGATGAGCAGTTCTTC
TRBJ1-5,few,TRBD1,TRBV19,CASRTRTGSSNQPQHF,TGTGCCAGTAGGACCCGGACAGGGAGTAGCAATCAGCCCCAGCATTTT
TRBJ1-5,.,.,TRBV5-4,CASSTGGSNNQPQHF,TGTGCCAGCAGCACGGGGGGGAGTAACAATCAGCCCCAGCATTTT
TRBJ2-7,.,.,TRBV7-2,CASSLGLETYEQYF,TGTGCCAGCAGCTTAGGTTTGGAGACCTACGAGCAGTACTTC
TRBJ2-7,.,TRBD1,TRBV29-1,CSVAGLGGPYEQYF,TGCAGCGTTGCAGGTTTAGGGGGCCCTTACGAGCAGTACTTC
TRBJ2-4,few,TRBD2,TRBV6-1,CASESGGALGNIQYF,TGTGCCAGCGAGAGCGGGGGGGCCTTGGGAAACATTCAGTACTTC
TRBJ2-2,few,TRBD1,TRBV6-1,CASRGDRGNTGELFF,TGTGCCAGCAGAGGCGACAGGGGTAACACCGGGGAGCTGTTTTTT
TRBJ2-3,.,.,TRBV2,CASFGQTSTDTQYF,TGTGCCAGCTTCGGACAGACTAGCACAGATACGCAGTATTTT
TRBJ2-3,few,TRBD2,TRBV11-2,CASRSGGTSGGPFTDTQYF,TGTGCCAGCAGATCCGGGGGGACTAGCGGGGGCCCCTTCACAGATACGCAGTATTTT
TRBJ2-5,.,TRBD1,TRBV5-6,CASSLLPGQGLGETQYF,TGTGCCAGCAGCTTGTTACCGGGACAGGGTTTGGGAGAGACCCAGTACTTC
TRBJ2-6,few,.,TRBV5-4,CASSLGSGNAGANVLTF,TGTGCCAGCAGCTTGGGGAGCGGAAACGCTGGGGCCAACGTCCTGACTTTC
TRBJ2-7,.,TRBD1,TRBV5-1,CASSLVSGQGYEQYF,TGCGCCAGCAGCTTGGTGTCGGGACAGGGATACGAGCAGTACTTC
TRBJ2-5,.,TRBD2,TRBV10-3,CAISEPSGGAEETQYF,TGTGCCATCAGTGAGCCCAGCGGGGGGGCCGAGGAGACCCAGTACTTC